The clone carrying this TCR beta chain has at least ten counts. Antigen unknown. These data belong to a study of early T cells in non-severe SARS-CoV-2 infection. The overall study: With bulk RNA from unsorted whole blood as input, sequencing yielded unpaired chains. Findings of the study overall: Missing private and CD4 specificities, VDJdb matching favored anti-spike CD8 responses.

Germline V CDR1 and CDR2: SEHNR, FQNEAQ (reference sequence). This CDR3 comprises 15 residues. V lost 5 bases and J lost 2, with 10 bases in between. The TCR library protocol attached unique molecular identifiers to the individual cDNA molecules. TCRdb reprocessed the 5' RACE reads with MiXCR, giving one entry per CDR3 protein. Of about 22,000 distinct CDR3 sequences listed, roughly 4.7% are singletons. Sequenced: whole blood. The chain carries TRBV7-9 and TRBJ1-6; D is ambiguous. This TCR was recovered from an adult who was a healthcare worker with PCR-confirmed SARS-CoV-2 infection or an uninfected control (not recorded which). The CDR3 loop reads CASSQRRTYNSPLHF. CDR3 bases: TGTGCCAGCAGCCAAAGACGGACCTATAATTCACCCCTCCACTTT.